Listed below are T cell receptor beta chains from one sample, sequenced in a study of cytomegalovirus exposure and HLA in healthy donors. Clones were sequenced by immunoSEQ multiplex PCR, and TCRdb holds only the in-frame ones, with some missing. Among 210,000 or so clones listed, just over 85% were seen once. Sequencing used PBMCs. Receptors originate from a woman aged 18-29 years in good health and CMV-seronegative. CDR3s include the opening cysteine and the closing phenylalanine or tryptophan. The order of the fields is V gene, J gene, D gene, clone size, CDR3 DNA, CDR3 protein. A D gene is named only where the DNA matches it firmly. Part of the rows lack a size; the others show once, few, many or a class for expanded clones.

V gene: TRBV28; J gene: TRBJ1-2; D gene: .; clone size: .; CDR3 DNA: TGTGCCAGCAGTGAGCAGGGCCTGGGGGGGAGTGGCTACACCTTC; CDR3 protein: CASSEQGLGGSGYTF
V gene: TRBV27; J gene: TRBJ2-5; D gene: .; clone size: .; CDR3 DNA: TGTGCCAGCAGTAGAGATCCGGAGACCCAGTACTTC; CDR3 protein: CASSRDPETQYF
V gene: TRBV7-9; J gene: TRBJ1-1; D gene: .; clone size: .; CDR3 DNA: TGTGCCAGCAGTCTCGCAGGGGCGAACACTGAAGCTTTCTTT; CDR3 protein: CASSLAGANTEAFF
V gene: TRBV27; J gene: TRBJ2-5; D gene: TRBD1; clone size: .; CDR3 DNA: TGTGCCAGCAGTAAAACAGGGGGCATCATAGAGACCCAGTACTTC; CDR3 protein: CASSKTGGIIETQYF
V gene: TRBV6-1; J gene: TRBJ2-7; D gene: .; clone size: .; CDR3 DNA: TGTGCCAGCTCCGGGACTCCTCATTCCTACGAGCAGTACTTC; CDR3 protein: CASSGTPHSYEQYF
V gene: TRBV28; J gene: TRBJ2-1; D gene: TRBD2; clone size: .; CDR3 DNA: TGTGCCAGCAGATCGGGACTAGCGGACAATGAGCAGTTCTTC; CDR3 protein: CASRSGLADNEQFF
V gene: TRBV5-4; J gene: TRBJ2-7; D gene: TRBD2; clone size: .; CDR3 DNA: TGTGCCAGCAGCTTGGTGTCGGGAGCGGGAGAGCAGTACTTC; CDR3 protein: CASSLVSGAGEQYF
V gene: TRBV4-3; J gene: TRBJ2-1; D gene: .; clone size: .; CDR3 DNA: TGCGCCAGCAGCCAAGACGAGAGAGTTGACAATGAGCAGTTCTTC; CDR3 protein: CASSQDERVDNEQFF
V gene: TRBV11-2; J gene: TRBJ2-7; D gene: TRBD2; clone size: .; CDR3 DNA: TGTGCCAGCAGCTTAGGGCGGGGACTAGCGGGCAACTACGAGCAGTACTTC; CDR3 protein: CASSLGRGLAGNYEQYF
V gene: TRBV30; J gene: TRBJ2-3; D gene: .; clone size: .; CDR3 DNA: TGTGCCTGCCCCCGGGGCGGGGGCACAGATACGCAGTATTTT; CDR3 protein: CACPRGGGTDTQYF
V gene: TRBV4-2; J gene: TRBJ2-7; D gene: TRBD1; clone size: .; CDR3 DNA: TGTGCCAGCAGCCAAGGGCTGGGTGGAGACAGGGACGGCGAGCAGTACTTC; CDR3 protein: CASSQGLGGDRDGEQYF
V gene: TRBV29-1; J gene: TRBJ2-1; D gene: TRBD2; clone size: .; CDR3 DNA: TGCAGCGTTTTCGGGGGGAATGAGCAGTTCTTC; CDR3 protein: CSVFGGNEQFF
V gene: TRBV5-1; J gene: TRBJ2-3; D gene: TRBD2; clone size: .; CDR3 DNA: TGCGCCAGCAGCTTGGCCCCTAGCGGGTCCCTCACAGATACGCAGTATTTT; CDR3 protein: CASSLAPSGSLTDTQYF
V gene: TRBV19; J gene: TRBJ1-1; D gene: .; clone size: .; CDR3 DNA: TGTGCCAGTAGTGACAGTAACACTGAAGCTTTCTTT; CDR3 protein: CASSDSNTEAFF
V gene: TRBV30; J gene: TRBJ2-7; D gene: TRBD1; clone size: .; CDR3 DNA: TGTGCCTGGACCGGACAGGGGAGCTCCTACGAGCAGTACTTC; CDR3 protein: CAWTGQGSSYEQYF
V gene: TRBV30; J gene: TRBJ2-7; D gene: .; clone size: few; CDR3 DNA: TGTGCCTGCGACGAGCAGTACTTC; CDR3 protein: CACDEQYF
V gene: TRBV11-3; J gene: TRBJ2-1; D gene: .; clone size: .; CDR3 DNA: TGTGCCAGCAGCTTACAGCGGAGAAGCTACAATGAGCAGTTCTTC; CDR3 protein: CASSLQRRSYNEQFF
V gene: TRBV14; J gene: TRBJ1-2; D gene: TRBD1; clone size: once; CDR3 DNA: TGTGCCAGCAGCCAAAGGGGGCGTAACTATGGCTACACCTTC; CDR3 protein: CASSQRGRNYGYTF
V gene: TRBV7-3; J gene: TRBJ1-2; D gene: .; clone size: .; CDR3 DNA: TGTGCCAGCAGCCAATCGCCGGGGGACGGCTACACCTTC; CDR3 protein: CASSQSPGDGYTF
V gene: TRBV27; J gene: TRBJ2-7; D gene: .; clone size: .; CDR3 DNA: TGTGCCAGCAGTTTAACTTGGAGTGGGAGCGAGCAGTACTTC; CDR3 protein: CASSLTWSGSEQYF
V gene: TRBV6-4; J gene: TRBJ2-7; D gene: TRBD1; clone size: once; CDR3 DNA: TGTGCCAGCAGTGACCCGACCGGGACAGGGTTTCGGGAGCAGTACTTC; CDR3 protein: CASSDPTGTGFREQYF
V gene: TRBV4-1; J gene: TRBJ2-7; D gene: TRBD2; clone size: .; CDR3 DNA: TGCGCCAGCAGCCAAGCACTAGCGGAGTCCTACGAGCAGTACTTC; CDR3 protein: CASSQALAESYEQYF
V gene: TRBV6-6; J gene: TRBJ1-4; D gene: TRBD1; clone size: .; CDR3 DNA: TGTGCCAGCAGTTTTTGGACAGGGGCGGATGAAAAACTGTTTTTT; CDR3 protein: CASSFWTGADEKLFF
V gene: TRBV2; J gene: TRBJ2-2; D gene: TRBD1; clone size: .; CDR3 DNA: TGTGCCTCACAGGGGGCGGTCACCGGGGAGCTGTTTTTT; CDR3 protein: CASQGAVTGELFF
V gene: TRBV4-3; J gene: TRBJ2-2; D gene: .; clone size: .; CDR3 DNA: TGCGCCAGCAGCCAACACAGACAAGCGAACACCGGGGAGCTGTTTTTT; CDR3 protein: CASSQHRQANTGELFF
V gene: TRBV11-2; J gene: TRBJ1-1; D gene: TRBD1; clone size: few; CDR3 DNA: TGTGCCAGCAGCGTGACAGGGCTAAACACTGAAGCTTTCTTT; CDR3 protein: CASSVTGLNTEAFF
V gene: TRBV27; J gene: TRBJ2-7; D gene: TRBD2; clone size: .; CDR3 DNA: TGTGCCAGCACCGGACTAGCGGGAGGCCCAACCTACGAGCAGTACTTC; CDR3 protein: CASTGLAGGPTYEQYF
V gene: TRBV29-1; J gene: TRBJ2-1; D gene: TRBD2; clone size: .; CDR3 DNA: TGCAGCGTAGCGGGAGGGTCCAATGAGCAGTTCTTC; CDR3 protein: CSVAGGSNEQFF
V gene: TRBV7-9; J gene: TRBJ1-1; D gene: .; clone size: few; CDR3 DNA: TGTGCCAGCAGCCCTCAGGGAACTGAAGCTTTCTTT; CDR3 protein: CASSPQGTEAFF
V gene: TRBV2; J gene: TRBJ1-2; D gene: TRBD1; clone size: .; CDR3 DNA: TGTGCCAGCAGTGAGGACAGGGTACTCTTTAACTATGGCTACACCTTC; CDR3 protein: CASSEDRVLFNYGYTF
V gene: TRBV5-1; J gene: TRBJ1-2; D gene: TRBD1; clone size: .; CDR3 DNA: TGCGCCAGCAGCTTGGCACAGGGGGCCAGAATCTATGGCTACACCTTC; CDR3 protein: CASSLAQGARIYGYTF
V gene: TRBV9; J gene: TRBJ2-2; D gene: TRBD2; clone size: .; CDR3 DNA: TGTGCCAGCAGCGTAGGGGGGGGCACCGGGGAGCTGTTTTTT; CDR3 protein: CASSVGGGTGELFF
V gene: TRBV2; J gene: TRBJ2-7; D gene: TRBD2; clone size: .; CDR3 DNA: TGTGCCAGCAGTGAAGCTCGCGGGAGGGCCGGCGAGCAGTACTTC; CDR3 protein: CASSEARGRAGEQYF
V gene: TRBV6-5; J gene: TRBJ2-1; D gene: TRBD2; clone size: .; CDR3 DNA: TGTGCCAGCAGTTACGGCGGGAGATCCTACAATGAGCAGTTCTTC; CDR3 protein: CASSYGGRSYNEQFF
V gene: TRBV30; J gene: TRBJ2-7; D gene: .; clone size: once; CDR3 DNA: TGTGCCTGGAGTGACCGCCGGAGGGAGCAGTACTTC; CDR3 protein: CAWSDRRREQYF
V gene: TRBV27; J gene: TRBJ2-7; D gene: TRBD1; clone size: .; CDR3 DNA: TGTGCCAGCAGATCGACAGGGGGCGGCTACGAGCAGTACTTC; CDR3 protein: CASRSTGGGYEQYF
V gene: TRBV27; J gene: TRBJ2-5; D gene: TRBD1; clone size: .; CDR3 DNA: TGTGCCAGCAGTCAACCAGGGGGACGAGAGACCCAGTACTTC; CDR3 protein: CASSQPGGRETQYF
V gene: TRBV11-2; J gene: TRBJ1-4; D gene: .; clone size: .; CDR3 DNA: TGTGCCAGTTCATCTGGAAGCGCAACTAATGAAAAACTGTTTTTT; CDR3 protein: CASSSGSATNEKLFF
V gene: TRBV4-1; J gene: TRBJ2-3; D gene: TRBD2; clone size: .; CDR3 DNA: TGCGCCAGCAGCCAGGGGACTATCACAGATACGCAGTATTTT; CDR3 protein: CASSQGTITDTQYF
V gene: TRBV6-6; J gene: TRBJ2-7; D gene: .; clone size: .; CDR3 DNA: TGTGCCAGCAGTTACGGTGCGGGGCCCTACGAGCAGTACTTC; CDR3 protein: CASSYGAGPYEQYF
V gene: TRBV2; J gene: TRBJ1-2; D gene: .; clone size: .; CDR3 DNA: TGTGCCAGCAGTAGCCCGACAGGTTTTGTAATGGGGAACTATGGCTACACCTTC; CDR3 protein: CASSSPTGFVMGNYGYTF
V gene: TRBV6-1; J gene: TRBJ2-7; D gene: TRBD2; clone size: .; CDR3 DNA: TGTGCCAGCAGTGAATCTAGCGGGAAGTACGAGCAGTACTTC; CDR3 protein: CASSESSGKYEQYF
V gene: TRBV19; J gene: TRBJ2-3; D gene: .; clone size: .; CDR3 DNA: TGTGCCAGTAGGAGGCCAGGGGGCACAGATACGCAGTATTTT; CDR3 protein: CASRRPGGTDTQYF
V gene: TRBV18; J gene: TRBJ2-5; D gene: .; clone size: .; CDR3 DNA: TGTGCCAGCTCACCCGGGACTGAGACCCAGTACTTC; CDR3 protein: CASSPGTETQYF
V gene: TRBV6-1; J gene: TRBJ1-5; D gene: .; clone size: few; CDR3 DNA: TGTGCCAGCAGTGATTCGGGGTGGAATCAGCCCCAGCATTTT; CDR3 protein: CASSDSGWNQPQHF
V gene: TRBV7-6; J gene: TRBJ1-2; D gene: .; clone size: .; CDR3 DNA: TGTGCCAGCAGCTTCGGGGGGGGGAACTATGGCTACACCTTC; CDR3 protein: CASSFGGGNYGYTF